What follows are 18 T cell receptor beta chains derived from one specimen sequenced in a study of control samples from healthy donors and cancer patients. The data were produced by immunoSEQ multiplex PCR, yet TCRdb's version contains in-frame clones alone and is incomplete. The sample comprises over 60,000 clones, 80% to 90% of which are singletons, and under 2.5% rests with the top ten. The material sequenced was PBMCs. The receptors here all came from a woman aged 55-75 years with head and neck cancer.

Here the CDR3 reads CASRPTTDTQYF. For the CDR3, the DNA is TGTGCCAGCAGACCTACCACAGATACGCAGTATTTT. The chain is built from TRBV6-5 and TRBJ2-3; D call uncertain. Trimming removed 6 bases from V and 2 bases from J, with 6 bases in between. The CDR3 spans 12 residues. Germline CDR1 reads MNHEY; CDR2 reads SVGAGI.

The CDR3 protein is CASSLTSGRAHEQYF. For the CDR3, the DNA is TGTGCCAGCAGTTTGACTAGCGGGAGGGCCCACGAGCAGTACTTC. The J gene is TRBJ2-7, the V gene TRBV27; TRBD2 matches 14 bases. Germline lookup yields CDR1 MNHEY and CDR2 SMNVEV (reference sequence). The trim removed 3 bases at V and 5 bases at J, leaving 3 bases unmatched. The CDR3 consists of 15 residues.

The V call is TRBV6-1, the J call TRBJ2-3; 7 nucleotides align to TRBD2. The CDR3 has 15 residues. V shed 3 bases, J shed 2 bases, and the junction held 5 bases outside the gene matches. Germline V CDR1 and CDR2: MNHNS, SASEGT. CDR3 region: CASSEGSGDTDTQYF. CDR3 DNA sequence: TGTGCCAGCAGTGAGGGAAGCGGGGACACAGATACGCAGTATTTT.

The chain employs TRBV3-1 (or the pseudogene TRBV3-2) and TRBJ2-7, with 11 bases matching TRBD2. The CDR3 spans 15 residues. Germline CDR1 is LGHDT and CDR2 is YNNKEL (reference sequence). V shed 2 bases and J 4 bases; nucleotides not matched to a gene: 4. This CDR3 reads CASSQSLAGGYEQYF. The CDR3 DNA sequence: TGTGCCAGCAGCCAATCGCTAGCGGGGGGTTACGAGCAGTACTTC.

The chain employs TRBV5-4 and TRBJ2-5, with D possibly matching TRBD2 (5 bases). Trimming stripped 3 bases from V and 5 bases from J, with 14 bases between. Per the germline V gene, CDR1 is SGHNT and CDR2 is YYREEE (reference sequence). There are 14 residues in the CDR3. The CDR3 DNA is TGTGCCAGCAGCTCGACAAACTCGGGGGAGACCCAGTACTTC. Translating gives CASSSTNSGETQYF. Using reference TRBV5-4 and TRBJ2-5 for the parts outside the CDR3, the full variable domain is ETGVTQSPTHLIKTRGQQVTLRCSSQSGHNTVSWYQQALGQGPQFIFQYYREEENGRGNFPPRFSGLQFPNYSSELNVNALELDDSALYLCASSSTNSGETQYFGPGTRLLVL.

This clone was seen just once. V and J are TRBV28 and TRBJ1-6; D uncertain. The CDR3 length is 17 residues. The V and J ends lost 4 bases and 4 bases respectively, with 17 bases between them. Germline assignment: CDR1 MDHEN and CDR2 SYDVKM. CDR3 coding DNA: TGTGCCAGCAGTTCCCCCTTTAGGAAGTCTTATAATTCACCCCTCCACTTT. It codes for CASSSPFRKSYNSPLHF.

V and J are TRBV19 and TRBJ2-3; TRBD2 matches 12 bases. With 5 bases clipped from V and 0 bases from J, the junction kept 9 bases outside the gene matches. This CDR3 region has 18 residues. The germline V gene encodes CDR1 LNHDA and CDR2 SQIVND (reference sequence). CDR3 in DNA: TGTGCCAGTAGTGTGACTAGCGGGGGACCGACTAGCACAGATACGCAGTATTTT. Amino acids: CASSVTSGGPTSTDTQYF.

V and J are TRBV2 and TRBJ1-2; D remains ambiguous. CDR1 is SNHLY and CDR2 is FYNNEI in the germline V gene. The germline V and J ends were trimmed by 3 bases and 6 bases, with 8 bases remaining between them. CDR3 length: 12 amino acids. The CDR3 nucleotides are TGTGCCAGCAGTGAGGAACAGAATGGCTACACCTTC. It is translated as CASSEEQNGYTF.

The chain is built from TRBV28 and TRBJ1-4; TRBD1 agrees at 7 bases. V lost 5 bases, J lost 4 bases, and 7 bases stayed unmatched. CDR1 is MDHEN and CDR2 is SYDVKM in the germline V gene. The CDR3 consists of 15 residues. The DNA of the CDR3 is TGTGCCAGCAGTCTCGATCAGGGGGATAATGAAAAACTGTTTTTT. Encoded protein: CASSLDQGDNEKLFF.

V is TRBV2 and J is TRBJ2-7; D tentatively fits TRBD1 or TRBD2 (5 bases each). Per the germline V gene, CDR1 is SNHLY and CDR2 is FYNNEI. This CDR3 is 12 amino acids long. Trimming removed 6 bases at V and 10 bases at J, with 16 bases between. CDR3 in amino acids: CASSPGTEIQYF. CDR3 DNA sequence: TGTGCCAGCAGCCCTGGGACGGAGATCCAGTACTTC. Full variable domain (missing parts from reference TRBV2 and TRBJ2-7): EPEVTQTPSHQVTQMGQEVILRCVPISNHLYFYWYRQILGQKVEFLVSFYNNEISEKSEIFDDQFSVERPDGSNFTLKIRSTKLEDSAMYFCASSPGTEIQYFGPGTRLTVT.

The rearrangement links TRBV19 to TRBJ1-5; D is uncertain. The CDR3 covers 20 residues. Germline CDR1 is LNHDA and CDR2 is SQIVND (reference sequence). V lost 6 bases and J lost 1, with 28 bases in between. The CDR3 region has the DNA TGTGCCAGTAGGACGAGAACCTTGATAGCAACAGATGCGAGCAATCAGCCCCAGCATTTT. It yields the protein CASRTRTLIATDASNQPQHF.

The chain employs TRBV11-3 and TRBJ2-1; TRBD2 agrees at 13 bases. CDR1 is SGHNT and CDR2 is YENEEA in the germline V gene. CDR3 length: 16 residues. Losses at the gene ends were 5 bases for V and 5 bases for J; bases not matched to a gene: 6. For the CDR3, the DNA is TGTGCCAGCAGCCTTCGGACTAGCGGGGGAAACAATGAGCAGTTCTTC. Translated, it gives CASSLRTSGGNNEQFF.

V is TRBV5-8 and J is TRBJ2-1, with 10 bases matching TRBD2. Germline CDR1 SGHTS, CDR2 YDEGEE. The CDR3 sequence is 15 residues long. The junction had 10 bases not matched to a gene; V was cut back by 4 bases and J by 9 bases. This CDR3 reads CASSPLLAGRPEQFF. CDR3 DNA: TGTGCCAGCAGCCCGCTACTAGCGGGACGCCCTGAGCAGTTCTTC.

This clone was detected once. The chain has TRBV5-1 and TRBJ2-3; possibly TRBD1 for D (6 bases). Trimming pared 0 bases from V and 5 bases from J, leaving 10 bases between. CDR1 is SGHRS, CDR2 YFSETQ, per germline. This CDR3 region has 14 residues. The CDR3 DNA follows: TGCGCCAGCAGCTTGGAAGGGGGTTTAGATACGCAGTATTTT. Its translation is CASSLEGGLDTQYF. Full variable domain (missing parts from reference TRBV5-1 and TRBJ2-3): KAGVTQTPRYLIKTRGQQVTLSCSPISGHRSVSWYQQTPGQGLQFLFEYFSETQRNKGNFPGRFSGRQFSNSRSEMNVSTLELGDSALYLCASSLEGGLDTQYFGPGTRLTVL.

The chain has TRBV6-5 and TRBJ1-3; D may be TRBD1 (5 bases). Germline CDR1 reads MNHEY; CDR2 reads SVGAGI. Trimming removed 0 bases from V and 4 bases from J, with 13 bases in between. This CDR3 is 16 amino acids long. The CDR3 spells CASSYSGGAKGNTIYF. Written as DNA, the CDR3 is TGTGCCAGCAGTTACTCGGGGGGAGCTAAAGGAAACACCATATATTTT.

Concerning this clone itself: Relative to the germline gene, one junction end is altered; a read error may explain this. The V call is TRBV6-2 or TRBV6-3, the J call TRBJ1-5, with 12 nucleotides matching TRBD1. From germline, CDR1 is MNHEY and CDR2 SVGEGT. The CDR3 is 16 residues long. The CDR3 DNA is TGTGCCAGCAGTTACTCCGGGACAGGGGGCAACCAGCCCCAGCATTTT. Its protein is CASSYSGTGGNQPQHF.

V gene TRBV5-4 combines with J gene TRBJ1-1, with D possibly being TRBD1 (5 bases). This CDR3 has 16 amino acids. Germline V CDR1 and CDR2: SGHNT, YYREEE (reference sequence). V was cut by 1 base and J by 5 bases, with 18 bases left in between. The CDR3 DNA follows: TGTGCCAGCAGCTTGAGGATTGGGGATGGGGGGACTGAAGCTTTCTTT. This gives the protein CASSLRIGDGGTEAFF.

This clone was counted only a few times. The chain couples TRBV29-1 to TRBJ2-3; 8 nucleotides agree with TRBD1. V shed 4 bases, J shed 1 base, and the junction held 4 bases outside the gene matches. The CDR3 extends over 14 amino acids. Germline assignment: CDR1 SQVTM and CDR2 ANQGSEA. The CDR3 region is CSVARGLGTDTQYF. The CDR3 region has the DNA TGCAGCGTTGCCAGGGGGCTTGGCACAGATACGCAGTATTTT.